This section outlines one T cell receptor beta chain sequence together with its context. Its ends do not fully match the called genes, so a read error is possible. Profiling relied on immunoSEQ multiplex PCR, and the TCRdb table lists in-frame clones only, not all of them. The sample lists over 100,000 clones, more than 75% occurring once. The data stem from a study of blood T cell repertoires in COVID-19. The CDR3 runs to 13 residues. The clonotype comes from a man aged 50 to 60 with active COVID-19. Sequences were obtained from peripheral blood. V usage is TRBV12-3 or TRBV12-4 and J usage is TRBJ1-2; 7 bases match TRBD1. CDR3: CASSTDRDRSANF. The CDR3 DNA follows: TGTGCCAGCAGTACAGACCGGGACAGATCCGCTAACTTC.